These 16 T cell receptor beta chains share one sample of origin, sequenced in a study of CD8+ T cells in alopecia areata. RNA was extracted and reverse transcribed into cDNA as the sequencing template. Here immunoSEQ multiplex PCR was the method, and the copy in TCRdb shows in-frame clones only, minus some. The table has approximately 180,000 clones, roughly 60% seen once. The starting material was CD4+ T cells sorted from blood, obtained at week 0. The receptors here all came from a human donor with alopecia areata.

The gene calls are TRBV29-1 and TRBJ2-1; perhaps TRBD2 as D (6 bases). V was clipped by 6 bases and J by 5 bases, with 8 bases between them. The V gene's germline CDR1 is SQVTM and CDR2 ANQGSEA. The CDR3 is made up of 11 amino acids. CDR3 coding DNA: TGCAGCGTCGGGACTCACAATGAGCAGTTCTTC. Protein sequence: CSVGTHNEQFF.

The chain recombines TRBV10-3 with TRBJ1-2, with D possibly being TRBD1 (6 bases). CDR1 and CDR2 (germline): ENHRY, SYGVKD. Deletions cut 0 bases from V and 4 bases from J, with 6 bases between. The CDR3 sequence is 13 residues long. The CDR3 nucleotides are TGTGCCATCAGTGAGTCGGACAGCTATGGCTACACCTTC. Translation: CAISESDSYGYTF.

The chain employs TRBV4-3 and TRBJ1-1; D might be TRBD1 (6 bases). The germline V and J ends were trimmed by 0 bases and 1 base, with 15 bases remaining between them. From germline, CDR1 is LGHNA and CDR2 YSLEER. This CDR3 is 17 amino acids long. The CDR3 sequence is CASSQEPGTPPNTEAFF. The CDR3 DNA sequence: TGCGCCAGCAGCCAAGAACCCGGGACACCTCCGAACACTGAAGCTTTCTTT.

CDR3 DNA sequence: TGTGCCAGCAGCTCCTCCCAAGAGACCCAGTACTTC. It is translated as CASSSSQETQYF. The rearrangement uses TRBV7-2 and TRBJ2-5, with unresolved D. CDR3 size: 12 residues. CDR1 and CDR2 from the germline V gene are SGHTA and FQGNSA. V lost 4 bases, J lost 1 base, and 4 bases lay in between.

The chain combines TRBV7-7 with TRBJ1-5; TRBD1 aligns across 9 bases. V shed 5 bases, J shed 6 bases, and the junction held 11 bases outside the gene matches. The CDR3 extends over 16 amino acids. From germline, CDR1 is SSHAT and CDR2 FNYEAQ (reference sequence). CDR3 coding DNA: TGTGCCAGCAGCCTTCTCCGGGACAGGGTGGGTCAGCCCCAGCATTTT. As protein: CASSLLRDRVGQPQHF.

The chain combines TRBV27 with TRBJ2-1; D may be TRBD1 or TRBD2 (5 bases each). The V gene lost 5 bases and the J gene lost 7 bases, with 24 bases spanning the gap. CDR1 is MNHEY and CDR2 is SMNVEV in the germline V gene (reference sequence). The CDR3 contains 17 residues. The CDR3 here is CASSPLPGRAETNEQFF. DNA for the CDR3: TGTGCCAGCAGTCCCCTACCGGGGCGCGCGGAGACGAATGAGCAGTTCTTC.

The gene calls are TRBV18 and TRBJ1-1; D not resolved. Trimming took 8 bases from V and 3 from J, leaving 10 bases between them. The CDR3 extends over 12 amino acids. From germline, CDR1 is KGHSH and CDR2 LQKENI. CDR3 sequence: CASQRVDTEAFF. The DNA of the CDR3 is TGTGCCAGCCAGCGGGTCGACACTGAAGCTTTCTTT.

The sample holds a few counts of this clone. The gene calls are TRBV29-1 and TRBJ2-1, with D possibly matching TRBD1 (6 bases). Germline loops: CDR1 SQVTM, CDR2 ANQGSEA. The CDR3 extends over 13 amino acids. Trimming cost V 7 bases and J 9 bases, with 19 bases left between them. DNA of the CDR3: TGCAGCGGTGGCGGGCAGGGGCGAGGTGAGCAGTTCTTC. Protein sequence: CSGGGQGRGEQFF.

The V gene is TRBV2, the J gene TRBJ1-6; D not certain. The CDR3 extends over 13 amino acids. The germline V gene encodes CDR1 SNHLY and CDR2 FYNNEI. With 4 bases removed from V and 5 bases from J, the gap between germline ends came to 6 bases. CDR3 nucleotides: TGTGCCAGCAGTGGAGACAATAATTCACCCCTCCACTTT. Protein product: CASSGDNNSPLHF.

The rearrangement uses TRBV5-1 and TRBJ2-5, with D unresolved. The germline V gene encodes CDR1 SGHRS and CDR2 YFSETQ. The CDR3 extends over 13 amino acids. V lost 3 bases and J lost 5, with 11 bases in between. CDR3 in amino acids: CASSSDPGETQYF. In nucleotides, the CDR3 is TGCGCCAGCAGCTCCGACCCCGGGGAGACCCAGTACTTC.

The J gene is TRBJ2-1, the V gene TRBV2; D not certain. The CDR3 runs 13 residues. Germline lookup yields CDR1 SNHLY and CDR2 FYNNEI. The V end lost 8 bases, the J end lost 6 bases, and 14 bases lay between the germline ends. The CDR3, as DNA: TGTGCCAGCGATAGGACGGGCCGCAATGAGCAGTTCTTC. It codes for CASDRTGRNEQFF.

The J gene is TRBJ2-3, the V gene TRBV29-1; 12 nucleotides align to TRBD2. Per germline, CDR1 SQVTM and CDR2 ANQGSEA. This CDR3 has 16 amino acids. Trimming took 5 bases from V and 4 from J; bases not matched to a gene: 10. The CDR3 DNA reads TGCAGCGTTAGTCTACTAGCGGGGGGCTTAGCAGATACGCAGTATTTT. It yields the protein CSVSLLAGGLADTQYF.

In its sample, this clone was seen a few times. V and J are TRBV29-1 and TRBJ2-1, with D possibly being TRBD1 (6 bases). The CDR3 contains 13 residues. Germline loops: CDR1 SQVTM, CDR2 ANQGSEA. Deletions cut 3 bases from V and 6 bases from J, with 12 bases between. CDR3 in amino acids: CSVEGQGSNEQFF. The CDR3 DNA sequence: TGCAGCGTTGAGGGGCAGGGGTCCAATGAGCAGTTCTTC.

The chain employs TRBV7-2 and TRBJ2-1; 8 positions match TRBD2. The CDR3 covers 15 residues. V shed 1 base, J shed 6 bases, and the junction held 5 bases outside the gene matches. CDR1 is SGHTA and CDR2 is FQGNSA in the germline V gene. CDR3 DNA sequence: TGTGCCAGCAGCTTAGTAGCGGGGCTATTCAATGAGCAGTTCTTC. Its translation: CASSLVAGLFNEQFF.

The table lists this clone with a few counts. This same CDR3 is encoded by further DNA sequences in the sample. The rearrangement links TRBV30 to TRBJ2-3, with 7 bases lining up with TRBD2. Per germline, CDR1 GTSNPN and CDR2 SVGIG (reference sequence). J gave up 4 bases and V 3 bases, and 4 bases lay outside the gene matches. The CDR3 covers 13 residues. The CDR3, as DNA: TGTGCCTGGAGCTCTAGCGGAGCAGATACGCAGTATTTT. Protein product: CAWSSSGADTQYF. Complete variable domain (other parts from reference TRBV30 and TRBJ2-3): SQTIHQWPATLVQPVGSPLSLECTVEGTSNPNLYWYRQAAGRGLQLLFYSVGIGQISSEVPQNLSASRPQDRQFILSSKKLLLSDSGFYLCAWSSSGADTQYFGPGTRLTVL.

This clone was observed a single time. The chain links TRBV4-3 to TRBJ2-5, with D hard to call. The CDR3 is 14 residues long. The germline V and J ends were trimmed by 3 bases and 4 bases, with 12 bases remaining between them. Germline V lookup: CDR1 LGHNA, CDR2 YSLEER. The CDR3, as DNA: TGCGCCAGCAGCCAGGCTCGAGGTACAGAGACCCAGTACTTC. Translated, it gives CASSQARGTETQYF.